This paragraph covers one T cell receptor (beta chain) sequence. Its target antigen remains unknown. No per-base quality is available; no much larger clone lies one base away. V has 9 bases trimmed and J has 1 base trimmed; junction bases matching no gene number 5. From its cysteine to its phenylalanine, the CDR3 spans 14 amino acids. The retained sequence is limited to the CDR3, 42 bases, with the frame set at the first base. This record belongs to a study of human T cells and chemical hapten exposure (dated by TCRdb to 2020 to 2023). With regard to the full study: For sensitization, 2% DPC in acetone was applied to a 2 cm by 2 cm area of upper inner arm skin. Weekly therapeutic DPC doses were additionally applied to the scalp of patients throughout the roughly 25-week study period. For TCR sequencing, blood came from twenty-nine alopecia patients at anywhere from one to four time points (pre-sensitization, 2, 6 and 24 weeks). Patient blood was sampled pre-sensitization (week 0) and at 2, 6 and about 24 weeks after DPC sensitization. The study tracked peripheral blood TCR repertoire changes in vivo during primary and secondary sensitization to the hapten diphenylcyclopropenone (DPC) in alopecia patients. The patient cohort, mostly female, included alopecia areata with under or over 50% scalp involvement, alopecia totalis and alopecia universalis. Patch testing was done on the upper back using Finn chambers containing 0.01% DPC, and results were scored after 6 days according to International Contact Dermatitis Research Group standards. Libraries were pooled for sequencing, and variation in per-sample TCR yields was attributed mainly to small differences in library volumes within the pool. The paper as a whole reports these results and caveats: Significantly more large CDR3 similarity clusters were formed by expanded TCRs than by pre-sensitization or healthy control sets, consistent with antigen-driven responses. The number of PT1 expanded TCRs positively correlated with patch test score, significant at thresholds 8, 16 and 32 but not 4. Repeated subsampling changed both the strength of the expansion versus patch-test correlation and the threshold at which the correlation became significant. No change with DPC sensitization was found in the number of TCRs above 1 in 1000 frequency, and no evidence of global repertoire structure alterations was found. Because all patients had alopecia, a presumed autoimmune disease, the immune response of the patients might differ from that of healthy individuals.

The time point label, read with the paper, signifies: pre-sensitization, week 0. The treatment or condition label here, explained by the study, means: therapeutic diphenylcyclopropenone sensitization with weekly scalp DPC. At each patch-test visit, blood was drawn before the patch test was applied. To be eligible, patients had to be aged 18 to 70, diagnosed with alopecia and judged suitable for DPC therapy, while pregnant patients were excluded. Total RNA was isolated from unfractionated whole blood collected in Tempus Blood RNA tubes. The library was made by RACE. This sample was sequenced with a NextSeq 500. Library preparation attached unique molecular identifiers to individual cDNA molecules for quantitative, reproducible TCR counting. Both TCR alpha and TCR beta chains were sequenced from each blood RNA sample. The authors processed their data as follows. A median of about 100,000 TCRs per sample was observed, with a range of roughly 20,000 to 750,000. The Decombinator software suite was used to annotate V, J and CDR3 in the TCR reads. Every sample was subsampled to the same number of TCRs (28,000) for the PS versus PT1 abundance plots. Expanded TCRs were defined as absent before sensitization and observed at least eight times at the 2-week time point. TCRdb passed the public sequencing reads through fastp at Q25 and MiXCR, retaining productive beta sequences. Every distinct CDR3 protein forms one entry, paired with its most common genes and DNA. TCRdb's processing, not the authors', yielded these V and J calls. Present in this sample are a few hundred thousand distinct CDR3 sequences, 4.5% to 7% of which were seen just once. The ten largest make up less than 9% of the sample.

This TCR derives from a woman between 18 and 29 years old with alopecia areata. Some clones in this sample may be carry-over from other donors' samples. Material: whole blood, obtained in connection with sensitization to the hapten diphenylcyclopropenone (DPC). The sequence is built from TRBV12-3 or TRBV12-4 and TRBJ1-1; TRBD1 aligns with 10 central bases. CDR3 reads: CARRGTGANTEAFF. The DNA is TGTGCCAGGAGAGGGACAGGGGCGAACACTGAAGCTTTCTTT.